These 2 T cell receptor beta chains came from one sample sequenced in a study of blood T cells in healthy people across ages. A second PCR of 7 to 11 cycles used a sample-barcoded 5' primer and a J-beta primer mix. One entry per CDR3 protein results from TCRdb running MiXCR on the 5' RACE reads. Among about 930,000 distinct CDR3 sequences listed, 25% to 35% were seen once. The same specimen was also included in a second study, on T cells of mothers and their children.

Sequencing was carried out using blood. These receptors were taken from a woman in her 40s in good health.

The table lists this clonotype with a few counts. Mismatch with germline at one junction end may stem from a read error. The rearrangement links TRBV28 to TRBJ2-5; 9 bases align to TRBD1. The germline CDR1 and CDR2 sequences are MDHEN and SYDVKM. The length of the CDR3 is 17 residues. The CDR3 nucleotides are TGTGCCAGCAGTTTATACTCTCCGGGACAGGGCGGGGAGACCCGGTACTTC. Amino acids: CASSLYSPGQGGETRYF.

The chain employs TRBV28 and TRBJ1-4, with TRBD1 matching 7 bases. Germline-derived CDR1 and CDR2 are MDHEN and SYDVKM. J was trimmed by 7 bases and V by 3 bases; bases with no gene match: 8. The CDR3 extends over 15 amino acids. CDR3 coding DNA: TGTGCCAGCAGTTTCACGACAGGGTTAAGTGAAAAACTGTTTTTT. Translated, it gives CASSFTTGLSEKLFF.